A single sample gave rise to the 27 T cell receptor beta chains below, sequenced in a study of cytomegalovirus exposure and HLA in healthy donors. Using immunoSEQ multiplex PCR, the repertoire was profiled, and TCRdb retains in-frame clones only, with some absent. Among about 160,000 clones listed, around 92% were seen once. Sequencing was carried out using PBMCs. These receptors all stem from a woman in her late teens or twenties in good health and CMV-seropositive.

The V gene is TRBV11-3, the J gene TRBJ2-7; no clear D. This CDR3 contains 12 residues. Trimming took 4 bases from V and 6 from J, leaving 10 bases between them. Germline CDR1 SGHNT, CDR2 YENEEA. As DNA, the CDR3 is TGTGCCAGCAGCTCCATGGGCCGCGAGCAGTACTTC. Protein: CASSSMGREQYF.

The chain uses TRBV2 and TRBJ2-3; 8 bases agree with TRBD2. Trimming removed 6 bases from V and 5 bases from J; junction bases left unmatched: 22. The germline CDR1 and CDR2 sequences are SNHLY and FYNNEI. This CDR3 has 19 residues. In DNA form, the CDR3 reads TGTGCCAGCAGCCTAAGGGCTCCGGGAGGGCAACTAAAGAGAGATACGCAGTATTTT. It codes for CASSLRAPGGQLKRDTQYF.

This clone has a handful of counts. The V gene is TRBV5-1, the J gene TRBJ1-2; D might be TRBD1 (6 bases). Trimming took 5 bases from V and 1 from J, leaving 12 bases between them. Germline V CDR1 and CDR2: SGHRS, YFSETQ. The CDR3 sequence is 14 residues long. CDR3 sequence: CASRSTGDNYGYTF. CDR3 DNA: TGCGCCAGCAGATCGACAGGCGATAACTATGGCTACACCTTC. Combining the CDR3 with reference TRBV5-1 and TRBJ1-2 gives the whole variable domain KAGVTQTPRYLIKTRGQQVTLSCSPISGHRSVSWYQQTPGQGLQFLFEYFSETQRNKGNFPGRFSGRQFSNSRSEMNVSTLELGDSALYLCASRSTGDNYGYTFGSGTRLTVV.

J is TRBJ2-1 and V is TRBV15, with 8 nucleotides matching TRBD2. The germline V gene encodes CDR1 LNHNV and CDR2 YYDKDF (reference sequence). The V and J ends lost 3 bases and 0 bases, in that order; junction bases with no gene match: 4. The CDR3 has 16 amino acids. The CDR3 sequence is CATSSVGGGSYNEQFF. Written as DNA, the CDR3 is TGTGCCACCAGCAGCGTCGGGGGGGGCTCCTACAATGAGCAGTTCTTC. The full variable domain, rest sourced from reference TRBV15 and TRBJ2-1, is DAMVIQNPRYQVTQFGKPVTLSCSQTLNHNVMYWYQQKSSQAPKLLFHYYDKDFNNEADTPDNFQSRRPNTSFCFLDIRSPGLGDTAMYLCATSSVGGGSYNEQFFGPGTRLTVL.

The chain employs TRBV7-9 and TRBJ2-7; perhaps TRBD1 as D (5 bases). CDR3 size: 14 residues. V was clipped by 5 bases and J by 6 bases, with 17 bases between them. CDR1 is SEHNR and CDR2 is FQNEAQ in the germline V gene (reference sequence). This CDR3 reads CASSLTGQSREQYF. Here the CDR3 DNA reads TGTGCCAGCAGCCTAACAGGCCAAAGTCGCGAGCAGTACTTC.

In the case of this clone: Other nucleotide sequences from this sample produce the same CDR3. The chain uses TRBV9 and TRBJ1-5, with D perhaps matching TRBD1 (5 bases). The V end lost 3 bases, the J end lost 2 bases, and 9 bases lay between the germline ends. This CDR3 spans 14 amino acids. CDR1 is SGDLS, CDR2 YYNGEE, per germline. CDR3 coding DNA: TGTGCCAGCAGCGCAACAGGCGGCAATCAGCCCCAGCATTTT. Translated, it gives CASSATGGNQPQHF.

CDR3 residues: CASAGTGVYEQYF. For the CDR3, the DNA is TGCGCCAGTGCCGGGACAGGCGTCTACGAGCAGTACTTC. The rearrangement uses TRBV5-1 and TRBJ2-7; TRBD1 aligns across 8 bases. Per the germline V gene, CDR1 is SGHRS and CDR2 is YFSETQ. V dropped 8 bases and J dropped 3; count of bases not matched to a gene: 7. The CDR3 has 13 amino acids.

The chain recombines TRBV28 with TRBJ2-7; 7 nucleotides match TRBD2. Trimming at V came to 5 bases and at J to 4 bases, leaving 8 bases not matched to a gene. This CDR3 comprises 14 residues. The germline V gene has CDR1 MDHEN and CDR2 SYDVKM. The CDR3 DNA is TGTGCCAGCAGTCAACTAGCGACTAAGTACGAGCAGTACTTC. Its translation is CASSQLATKYEQYF. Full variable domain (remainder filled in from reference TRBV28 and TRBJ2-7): DVKVTQSSRYLVKRTGEKVFLECVQDMDHENMFWYRQDPGLGLRLIYFSYDVKMKEKGDIPEGYSVSREKKERFSLILESASTNQTSMYLCASSQLATKYEQYFGPGTRLTVT.

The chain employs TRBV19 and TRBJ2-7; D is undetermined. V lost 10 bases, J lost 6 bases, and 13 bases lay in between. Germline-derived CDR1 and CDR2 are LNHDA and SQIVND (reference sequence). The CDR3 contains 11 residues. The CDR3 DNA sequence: TGTGCCACCTCAGGTGGGCTCGAGCAGTACTTC. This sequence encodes CATSGGLEQYF.

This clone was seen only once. The CDR3 loop is CASSPSSGNGGELFF. The CDR3 region has the DNA TGTGCCAGCAGCCCCTCAAGCGGGAACGGCGGGGAGCTGTTTTTT. This chain joins TRBV14 and TRBJ2-2; 7 bases align to TRBD2. The CDR3 has 15 amino acids. Germline CDR1 reads SGHDN; CDR2 reads FVKESK. V was clipped by 4 bases and J by 7 bases; unmatched bases: 9. Full variable domain (rest looked up from reference TRBV14 and TRBJ2-2): EAGVTQFPSHSVIEKGQTVTLRCDPISGHDNLYWYRRVMGKEIKFLLHFVKESKQDESGMPNNRFLAERTGGTYSTLKVQPAELEDSGVYFCASSPSSGNGGELFFGEGSRLTVL.

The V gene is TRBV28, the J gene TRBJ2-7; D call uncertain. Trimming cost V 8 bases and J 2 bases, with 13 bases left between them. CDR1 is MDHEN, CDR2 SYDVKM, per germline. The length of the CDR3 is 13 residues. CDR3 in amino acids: CASSTTVTYEQYF. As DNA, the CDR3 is TGTGCCAGCTCTACCACAGTGACCTACGAGCAGTACTTC. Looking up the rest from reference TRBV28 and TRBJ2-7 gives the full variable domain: DVKVTQSSRYLVKRTGEKVFLECVQDMDHENMFWYRQDPGLGLRLIYFSYDVKMKEKGDIPEGYSVSREKKERFSLILESASTNQTSMYLCASSTTVTYEQYFGPGTRLTVT.

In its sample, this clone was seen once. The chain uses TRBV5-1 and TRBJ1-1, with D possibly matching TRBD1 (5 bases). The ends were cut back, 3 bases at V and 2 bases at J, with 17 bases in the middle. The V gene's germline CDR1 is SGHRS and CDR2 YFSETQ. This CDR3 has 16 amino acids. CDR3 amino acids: CASSSSAVQVNTEAFF. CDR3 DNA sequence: TGCGCCAGCAGCTCCTCTGCGGTACAGGTAAACACTGAAGCTTTCTTT.

Here the CDR3 DNA reads TGTGCCAGCAGCGCCTCACTTGGGGAGAGCTCCTACAATGAGCAGTTCTTC. Amino acid sequence: CASSASLGESSYNEQFF. The V call is TRBV9, the J call TRBJ2-1; TRBD2 might be the D (5 bases). CDR1 is SGDLS and CDR2 is YYNGEE in the germline V gene. The CDR3 length is 17 residues. V was clipped by 3 bases and J by 0 bases, with 16 bases between them.

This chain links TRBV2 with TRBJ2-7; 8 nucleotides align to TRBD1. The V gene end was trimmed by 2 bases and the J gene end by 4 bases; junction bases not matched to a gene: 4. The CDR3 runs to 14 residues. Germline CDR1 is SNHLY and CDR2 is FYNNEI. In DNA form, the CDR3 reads TGTGCCAGCAGTGAATGGGGGACAGGATACGAGCAGTACTTC. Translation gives CASSEWGTGYEQYF.

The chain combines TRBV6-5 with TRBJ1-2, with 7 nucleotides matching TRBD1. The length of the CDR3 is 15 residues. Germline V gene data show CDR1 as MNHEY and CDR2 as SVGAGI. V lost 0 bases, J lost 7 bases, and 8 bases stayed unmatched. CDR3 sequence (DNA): TGTGCCAGCAGTTACTCGATTTTACAGGGGACTGGCTACACCTTC. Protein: CASSYSILQGTGYTF.

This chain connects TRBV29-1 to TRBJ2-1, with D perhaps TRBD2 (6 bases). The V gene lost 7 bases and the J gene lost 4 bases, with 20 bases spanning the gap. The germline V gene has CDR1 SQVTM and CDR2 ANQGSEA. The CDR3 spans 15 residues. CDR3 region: CSALPAAGGYNEQFF. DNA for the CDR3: TGCAGCGCTCTTCCGGCCGCCGGGGGTTACAATGAGCAGTTCTTC.

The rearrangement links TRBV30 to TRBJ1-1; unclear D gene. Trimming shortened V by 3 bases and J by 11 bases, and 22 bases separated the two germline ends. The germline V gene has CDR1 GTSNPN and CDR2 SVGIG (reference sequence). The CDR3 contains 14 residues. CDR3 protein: CAWSDYSGGSGAFF. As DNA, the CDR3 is TGTGCCTGGAGCGACTACTCAGGTGGTAGTGGTGCTTTCTTT.

Here the CDR3 reads CASRRQGARDYGYTF. CDR3 in DNA: TGTGCCAGCAGACGACAGGGGGCTCGGGACTATGGCTACACCTTC. This rearrangement joins TRBV14 to TRBJ1-2, with 10 bases aligning to TRBD1. Germline V CDR1 and CDR2: SGHDN, FVKESK. V trimming: 6 bases; J trimming: 3 bases; junction bases outside the gene matches: 7. The CDR3 has 15 amino acids. The full variable domain, completed using reference TRBV14 and TRBJ1-2, is EAGVTQFPSHSVIEKGQTVTLRCDPISGHDNLYWYRRVMGKEIKFLLHFVKESKQDESGMPNNRFLAERTGGTYSTLKVQPAELEDSGVYFCASRRQGARDYGYTFGSGTRLTVV.

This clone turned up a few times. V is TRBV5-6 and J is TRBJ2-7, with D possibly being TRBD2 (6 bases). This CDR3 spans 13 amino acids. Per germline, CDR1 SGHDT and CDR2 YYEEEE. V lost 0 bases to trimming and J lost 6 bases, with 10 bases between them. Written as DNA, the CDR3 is TGTGCCAGCAGCTTGGCCGTGGGGGGCGAGCAGTACTTC. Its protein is CASSLAVGGEQYF.

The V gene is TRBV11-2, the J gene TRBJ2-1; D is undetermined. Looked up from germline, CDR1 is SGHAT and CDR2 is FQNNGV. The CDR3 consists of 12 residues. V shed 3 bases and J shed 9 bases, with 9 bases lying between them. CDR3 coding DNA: TGTGCCAGCAGCTTTGGAGTGGGTGAGCAGTTCTTC. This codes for CASSFGVGEQFF.

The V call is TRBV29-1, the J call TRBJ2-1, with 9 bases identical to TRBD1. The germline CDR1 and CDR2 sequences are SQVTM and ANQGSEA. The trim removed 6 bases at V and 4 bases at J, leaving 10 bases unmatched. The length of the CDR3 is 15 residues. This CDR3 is CSVGSGTGFYNEQFF. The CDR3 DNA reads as TGCAGCGTGGGGTCCGGGACAGGGTTTTACAATGAGCAGTTCTTC.

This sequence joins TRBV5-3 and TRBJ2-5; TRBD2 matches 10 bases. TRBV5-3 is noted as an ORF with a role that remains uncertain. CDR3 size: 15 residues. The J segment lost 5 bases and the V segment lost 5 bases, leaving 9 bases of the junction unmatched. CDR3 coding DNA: TGTGCCAGAAGTGCCTTAGCGGGAGGCGGGGAGACCCAGTACTTC. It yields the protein CARSALAGGGETQYF.

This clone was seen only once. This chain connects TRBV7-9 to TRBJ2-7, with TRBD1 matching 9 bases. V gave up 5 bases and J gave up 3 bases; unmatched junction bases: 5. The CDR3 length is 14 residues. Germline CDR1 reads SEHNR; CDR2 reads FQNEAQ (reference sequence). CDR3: CASSTRDRDYEQYF. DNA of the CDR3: TGTGCCAGCAGCACCCGGGACAGGGACTACGAGCAGTACTTC.

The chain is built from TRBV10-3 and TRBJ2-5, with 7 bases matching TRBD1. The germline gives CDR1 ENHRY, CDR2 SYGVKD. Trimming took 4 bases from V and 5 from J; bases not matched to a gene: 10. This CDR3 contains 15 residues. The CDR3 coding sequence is TGTGCCATCAGTGCCACAGGGGTTTTATTGGAGACCCAGTACTTC. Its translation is CAISATGVLLETQYF.

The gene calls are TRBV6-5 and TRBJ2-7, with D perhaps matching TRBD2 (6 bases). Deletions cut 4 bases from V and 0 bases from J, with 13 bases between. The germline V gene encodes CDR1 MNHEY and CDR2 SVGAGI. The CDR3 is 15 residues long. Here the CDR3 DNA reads TGTGCCAGCAGTTCCTCTAGCGCCAACTCCTACGAGCAGTACTTC. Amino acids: CASSSSSANSYEQYF.

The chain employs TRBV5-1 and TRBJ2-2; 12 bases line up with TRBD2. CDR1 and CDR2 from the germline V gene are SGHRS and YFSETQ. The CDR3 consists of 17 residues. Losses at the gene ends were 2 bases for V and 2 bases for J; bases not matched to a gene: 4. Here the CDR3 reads CASSFLAGGPNTGELFF. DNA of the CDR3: TGCGCCAGCAGCTTTCTAGCGGGAGGGCCTAACACCGGGGAGCTGTTTTTT. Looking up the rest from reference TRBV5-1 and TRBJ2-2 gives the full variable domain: KAGVTQTPRYLIKTRGQQVTLSCSPISGHRSVSWYQQTPGQGLQFLFEYFSETQRNKGNFPGRFSGRQFSNSRSEMNVSTLELGDSALYLCASSFLAGGPNTGELFFGEGSRLTVL.

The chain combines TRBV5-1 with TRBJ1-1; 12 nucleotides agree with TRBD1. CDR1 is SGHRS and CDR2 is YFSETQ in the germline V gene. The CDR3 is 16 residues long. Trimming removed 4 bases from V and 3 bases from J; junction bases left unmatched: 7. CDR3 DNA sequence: TGCGCCAGCAGCCAAGGGACAGGGGGCAAGGACACTGAAGCTTTCTTT. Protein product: CASSQGTGGKDTEAFF.